This T cell receptor (beta chain) was documented in a study of identical twins. This CDR3 comprises 11 residues. The V and J ends lost 10 bases and 6 bases respectively, with 9 bases between them. CDR1 and CDR2 (germline): SGHAT, FQNNGV. TCRdb reanalysed the 5' RACE reads using MiXCR and keeps one entry per CDR3 protein. The sample includes about 520,000 distinct CDR3 sequences, roughly a fifth of them seen just once. In addition, the sample was reused for a study of T cells expressing NK-cell markers. That source adds: The TCR beta repertoires originated in sorted CD3+CD56+NKG2C+, CD3+CD56+NKG2C- and CD3+CD56-NKG2C+ T cells. The HCMV specificity of the expanded NKG2C+ T cell clones stayed unresolved.

The chain recombines TRBV11-2 with TRBJ2-2; D remains ambiguous. This TCR was sampled from a woman aged 18-29 years in good health. Sequencing was done on a sample of CD4+ T cells sorted from blood. CDR3 amino acids: CATKTAGELFF. The CDR3 DNA reads as TGTGCCACCAAAACCGCCGGGGAGCTGTTTTTT.